Below are 22 T cell receptor beta chains sequenced from a single sample in a study of early T cells in non-severe SARS-CoV-2 infection. TCRdb used MiXCR to reprocess the 5' RACE reads, holding one entry per CDR3 protein. The data contain around 40,000 distinct CDR3 sequences, 6.3% of them singletons. The sequenced material came from whole blood. The receptors were gathered from an adult who was a healthcare worker with PCR-confirmed SARS-CoV-2 infection or an uninfected control (not recorded which).

The rearrangement links TRBV28 to TRBJ2-2; D not certain. Germline CDR1 MDHEN, CDR2 SYDVKM. CDR3 size: 13 residues. The V end was cut by 1 base, the J end by 9 bases, with 9 bases between. The CDR3 spells CASSLSLKRELFF. For the CDR3, the DNA is TGTGCCAGCAGTTTATCCCTTAAACGGGAGCTGTTTTTT.

This clonotype was counted at least ten times. This chain uses TRBV12-3 or TRBV12-4 with TRBJ2-7; D gene uncertain. CDR3 size: 15 residues. Trimming took off 5 bases at V and 3 bases at J, with 17 bases between the two ends. CDR3 sequence reads: CASSPRHTHDYEQYF. The DNA of the CDR3 is TGTGCCAGCAGTCCCCGGCATACACACGACTACGAGCAGTACTTC.

There are a few counts of this clonotype. The genes are TRBV11-2 and TRBJ1-3, with D hard to call. CDR1 is SGHAT, CDR2 FQNNGV, per germline. The CDR3 sequence is 13 residues long. The V end was cut by 5 bases, the J end by 7 bases, with 12 bases between. The DNA for the CDR3 is TGTGCCAGCAGCACGGAGCCCGCTAACACCATATATTTT. It encodes CASSTEPANTIYF.

This clonotype was seen ten or more times. V gene TRBV20-1 combines with J gene TRBJ2-5, with 7 bases identical to TRBD2. Trimming at V came to 0 bases and at J to 1 base, leaving 8 bases not matched to a gene. The germline gives CDR1 DFQATT, CDR2 SNEGSKA (reference sequence). CDR3 length equals 16 residues. The CDR3 nucleotides are TGCAGTGCTAGAGATTTGGGCGGCGGGAGCCAAGAGACCCAGTACTTC. This gives the protein CSARDLGGGSQETQYF.

This clonotype showed up many times. The rearrangement joins TRBV5-1 to TRBJ2-1; D perhaps matches TRBD2 (5 bases). Germline V gene sequence: CDR1 SGHRS, CDR2 YFSETQ. Trimming removed 4 bases from V and 8 bases from J, with 13 bases in between. The CDR3 has 13 residues. CDR3 sequence (DNA): TGCGCCAGCAGCCCCGTTCGGGAAGATGAGCAGTTCTTC. Translating gives CASSPVREDEQFF.

This clonotype was detected many times. This chain links TRBV7-2 with TRBJ2-3; the D gene is possibly TRBD1 (6 bases). The CDR3 is 16 amino acids. V gave up 5 bases and J gave up 0 bases, with 15 bases separating them. Germline values: CDR1 SGHTA, CDR2 FQGNSA. For the CDR3, the DNA is TGTGCCAGCAGCCTCATGGGGACATATAGCACAGATACGCAGTATTTT. This gives the protein CASSLMGTYSTDTQYF.

This clonotype was recorded many times. The V and J genes are TRBV29-1 and TRBJ2-6, with no clear D. V lost 6 bases and J lost 0, with 6 bases in between. This CDR3 spans 13 amino acids. The germline V gene encodes CDR1 SQVTM and CDR2 ANQGSEA. As DNA, the CDR3 is TGCAGCGTCTCTCTCTCTGGGGCCAACGTCCTGACTTTC. Amino acids: CSVSLSGANVLTF. The full variable domain, completed using reference TRBV29-1 and TRBJ2-6, is SAVISQKPSRDICQRGTSLTIQCQVDSQVTMMFWYRQQPGQSLTLIATANQGSEATYESGFVIDKFPISRPNLTFSTLTVSNMSPEDSSIYLCSVSLSGANVLTFGAGSRLTVL.

This clonotype was counted many times. This chain links TRBV18 with TRBJ2-1; the match to TRBD2 covers 11 bases. The CDR3 has 16 amino acids. The junction had 6 bases not matched to a gene; V was cut back by 2 bases and J by 6 bases. Germline CDR1 and CDR2: KGHSH and LQKENI. In DNA, the CDR3 is TGTGCCAGCTCACCAAGGGGACTAGCGGAACTCAATGAGCAGTTCTTC. Translating gives CASSPRGLAELNEQFF.

The chain recombines TRBV6-1 with TRBJ2-1; unclear D gene. This CDR3 contains 14 residues. V lost 3 bases to trimming and J lost 9 bases, with 15 bases between them. Germline-derived CDR1 and CDR2 are MNHNS and SASEGT. DNA for the CDR3: TGTGCCAGCAGTGAGTACCCCGGGTCGTTTGAGCAGTTCTTC. Translating gives CASSEYPGSFEQFF.

This clonotype has more than one count but fewer than ten. The chain employs TRBV5-1 and TRBJ2-7, with 7 positions matching TRBD1. This CDR3 is 13 amino acids long. The germline gives CDR1 SGHRS, CDR2 YFSETQ. V lost 4 bases to trimming and J lost 4 bases; unmatched junction nucleotides: 5. CDR3 nucleotide sequence: TGCGCCAGCAGCCGGGACAGACATTACGAGCAGTACTTC. Translation gives CASSRDRHYEQYF.

In its sample, this clonotype was seen many times. This chain uses TRBV11-2 with TRBJ1-1; no firm D call. The V end was cut by 1 base, the J end by 3 bases, with 9 bases between. The CDR3 has 14 residues. CDR1 is SGHAT, CDR2 FQNNGV, per germline. CDR3 residues: CASSLGEGYTEAFF. In DNA, the CDR3 is TGTGCCAGCAGCTTAGGAGAGGGTTACACTGAAGCTTTCTTT. Complete variable domain (other parts from reference TRBV11-2 and TRBJ1-1): EAGVAQSPRYKIIEKRQSVAFWCNPISGHATLYWYQQILGQGPKLLIQFQNNGVVDDSQLPKDRFSAERLKGVDSTLKIQPAKLEDSAVYLCASSLGEGYTEAFFGQGTRLTVV.

V usage is TRBV6-5 and J usage is TRBJ2-5; D is perhaps TRBD1 (5 bases). The CDR3 runs to 13 residues. From germline, CDR1 is MNHEY and CDR2 SVGAGI. V was cut by 7 bases and J by 5 bases, with 14 bases left in between. CDR3 sequence reads: CASTRTGSETQYF. The CDR3 bases are TGTGCCAGCACCCGAACAGGTTCGGAGACCCAGTACTTC.

The chain links TRBV3-1 to TRBJ1-1, with D perhaps TRBD1 (5 bases). This CDR3 has 12 residues. The ends were cut back, 8 bases at V and 11 bases at J, with 18 bases in the middle. CDR1 LGHDT and CDR2 YNNKEL come from the germline V gene (reference sequence). The CDR3 DNA reads TGTGCCAGCCTATCATCGAGGGGTCGGGCTTTCTTT. Its translation is CASLSSRGRAFF. The variable domain in full, completed from reference TRBV3-1 and TRBJ1-1, reads DTAVSQTPKYLVTQMGNDKSIKCEQNLGHDTMYWYKQDSKKFLKIMFSYNNKELIINETVPNRFSPKSPDKAHLNLHINSLELGDSAVYFCASLSSRGRAFFGQGTRLTVV.

The chain joins TRBV7-9 to TRBJ2-1, with 10 bases that match TRBD1. The CDR3 totals 16 residues. The junction had 5 bases not matched to a gene; V was cut back by 6 bases and J by 0 bases. Per germline, CDR1 SEHNR and CDR2 FQNEAQ (reference sequence). The DNA for the CDR3 is TGTGCCAGCAGGGGACAGGGGCCCATCTCCTACAATGAGCAGTTCTTC. Encoded protein: CASRGQGPISYNEQFF.

Only a few counts were recorded for this clonotype. J is TRBJ2-2 and V is TRBV27; unclear D gene. The CDR3 loop spans 11 amino acids. The germline CDR1 and CDR2 sequences are MNHEY and SMNVEV (reference sequence). The V gene lost 3 bases and the J gene lost 6 bases, with 2 bases spanning the gap. CDR3 in amino acids: CASSFPGELFF. CDR3 bases: TGTGCCAGCAGTTTCCCCGGGGAGCTGTTTTTT.

This clonotype was detected only a few times. The rearrangement joins TRBV2 to TRBJ2-7; no clear D gene. The CDR3 length is 13 residues. The germline V gene encodes CDR1 SNHLY and CDR2 FYNNEI. Trimming shortened V by 8 bases and J by 6 bases, and 17 bases separated the two germline ends. The CDR3 nucleotides read TGTGCCAGCGGTTTGAGCGCTCCGGGCGAGCAGTACTTC. Protein sequence: CASGLSAPGEQYF.

The V and J genes are TRBV5-6 and TRBJ2-1, with D unclear. V was shortened by 0 bases and J by 8 bases, with 12 bases between the two germline ends. Germline CDR1 is SGHDT and CDR2 is YYEEEE. The CDR3 is 14 amino acids. The CDR3 region is CASSLEQDDDEQFF. The DNA for the CDR3 is TGTGCCAGCAGCTTGGAGCAGGACGACGATGAGCAGTTCTTC.

Many counts were recorded for this clonotype. The gene calls are TRBV7-9 and TRBJ2-7, with a weak D call TRBD1 (6 bases). The CDR3 has 14 residues. Germline V CDR1 and CDR2: SEHNR, FQNEAQ (reference sequence). The germline V and J ends were trimmed by 6 bases and 0 bases, with 12 bases remaining between them. The CDR3 nucleotides read TGTGCCAGCAGTCCAACAGGGTACTCCTACGAGCAGTACTTC. It codes for CASSPTGYSYEQYF.

This clonotype was observed a few times. This sequence joins TRBV12-3 or TRBV12-4 and TRBJ2-4; D is possibly TRBD1 (7 bases). With 8 bases removed from V and 8 bases from J, the gap between germline ends came to 19 bases. This CDR3 contains 14 residues. CDR3 nucleotide sequence: TGTGCCAGCTCGGAGGGGGCTAGACGGGACATTCAGTACTTC. It yields the protein CASSEGARRDIQYF.

In this sample, this clonotype turned up once. The chain carries TRBV27 and TRBJ2-7; 8 positions agree with TRBD2. CDR3 length: 15 amino acids. CDR1 and CDR2 from the germline V gene are MNHEY and SMNVEV (reference sequence). V shed 10 bases and J 0 bases; nucleotides not matched to a gene: 11. For the CDR3, the DNA is TGTGCCACAGGCCCCCCTAGCGGGCCCTCCTACGAGCAGTACTTC. The encoded protein is CATGPPSGPSYEQYF.

The J gene is TRBJ2-3, the V gene TRBV3-1; D might be TRBD1 (6 bases). The CDR3 runs to 14 residues. Germline values: CDR1 LGHDT, CDR2 YNNKEL (reference sequence). Trimming stripped 4 bases from V and 2 bases from J, with 10 bases between. Here the CDR3 DNA reads TGTGCCAGCAGCCCCCGGGACATCACAGATACGCAGTATTTT. This codes for CASSPRDITDTQYF.

V gene TRBV20-1 combines with J gene TRBJ2-1, with a possible D match to TRBD2 (5 bases). CDR1 DFQATT and CDR2 SNEGSKA come from the germline V gene (reference sequence). Trimming left V 6 bases short and J 5 bases short, with 20 bases between. The CDR3 is 15 residues long. The CDR3 DNA sequence: TGCAGTGCCCTAGTAGTGTCACTAGTAAACAATGAGCAGTTCTTC. Its protein is CSALVVSLVNNEQFF.